This T cell receptor beta chain appears in the sequencing data of a study of glioma-infiltrating T cells. The iRepertoire nested amplicon-rescue multiplex PCR amplified TCR alpha and beta CDR3s from RNA. One entry per CDR3 protein, called by TCRdb with MiXCR from the multiplex PCR reads. The sample records around 190,000 distinct CDR3 sequences, approximately 30% being singletons. General observations from the study: Very few CDR3 sequences were shared between tissue and blood.

The CDR3 covers 15 residues. The ends were cut back, 4 bases at V and 2 bases at J, with 15 bases in the middle. About this clonotype: Its antigen is currently unknown.

The chain combines TRBV12-3 or TRBV12-4 with TRBJ2-7, with D possibly TRBD2 on 5 matching bases. The sequence came from a human donor with low-grade glioma or glioblastoma, undergoing nonglioma brain surgery, or in good health (not recorded which). The sample comprised glioma tissue, nonneoplastic brain tissue, or PBMCs (not recorded which). CDR3 sequence: CASSSSSRGPYEQYF. CDR3 nucleotides: TGTGCCAGCAGTTCTTCTAGCCGAGGCCCCTACGAGCAGTACTTC.